The 27 T cell receptor beta chains below come from one sample, sequenced in a study of blood T cell repertoires in COVID-19. This table comes from immunoSEQ multiplex PCR, and its TCRdb copy is limited to in-frame clones, with some not included. Of fewer than 250,000 clones listed, 87% are singletons. The sample comprised PBMCs or T cells enriched from blood (not recorded which). These receptors originate from a woman aged 25 to 39 with acute COVID-19.

J is TRBJ2-3 and V is TRBV24-1, with 7 nucleotides matching TRBD2. Germline CDR1 is KGHDR and CDR2 is SFDVKD. The CDR3 runs 16 residues. The V and J ends lost 4 bases and 1 base, in that order; junction bases with no gene match: 7. The CDR3 region is CATSDPTSEGTDTQYF. The CDR3 DNA follows: TGTGCCACCAGTGACCCAACTAGCGAGGGCACAGATACGCAGTATTTT.

The gene calls are TRBV6-5 and TRBJ1-2; 9 bases match TRBD1. Germline CDR1 is MNHEY and CDR2 is SVGAGI. The V segment lost 0 bases and the J segment 1 base; nucleotides outside the gene matches: 3. The CDR3 sequence is 16 residues long. In DNA, the CDR3 is TGTGCCAGCAGTTACTCCGGGGACAGGGTTAACTATGGCTACACCTTC. It yields the protein CASSYSGDRVNYGYTF.

The chain joins TRBV28 to TRBJ1-1, with D hard to call. The CDR3 has 13 amino acids. Germline loops: CDR1 MDHEN, CDR2 SYDVKM. Trimming removed 2 bases from V and 1 base from J, with 5 bases in between. The CDR3 coding sequence is TGTGCCAGCAGTTTAGTCCGGAACACTGAAGCTTTCTTT. It yields the protein CASSLVRNTEAFF. Together with reference TRBV28 and TRBJ1-1, the CDR3 gives the full variable domain: DVKVTQSSRYLVKRTGEKVFLECVQDMDHENMFWYRQDPGLGLRLIYFSYDVKMKEKGDIPEGYSVSREKKERFSLILESASTNQTSMYLCASSLVRNTEAFFGQGTRLTVV.

V and J are TRBV13 and TRBJ1-1; D is uncertain. This CDR3 comprises 12 residues. Between the trimmed V and J ends, which lost 1 base and 7 bases, there was a span of 7 bases. Germline values: CDR1 PRHDT, CDR2 FYEKMQ (reference sequence). CDR3 nucleotides: TGTGCCAGCAGCTTAGCAGGAAGTGAAGCTTTCTTT. Translating gives CASSLAGSEAFF.

CDR3 bases: TGTGCCAGCAGCCCGGGGGGCGGGGAGCTGTTTTTT. Amino acids: CASSPGGGELFF. The V call is TRBV11-3, the J call TRBJ2-2; 7 bases align to TRBD2. In germline, CDR1 is SGHNT, CDR2 YENEEA. The CDR3 sequence is 12 residues long. With V trimmed by 5 bases and J by 7 bases, 1 base remained unmatched.

The V and J genes are TRBV20-1 and TRBJ2-3; TRBD2 agrees at 11 bases. The V segment lost 3 bases and the J segment 2 bases; nucleotides outside the gene matches: 16. The CDR3 covers 19 residues. Germline-derived CDR1 and CDR2 are DFQATT and SNEGSKA (reference sequence). The CDR3, as DNA: TGCAGTGCTAGTCAGACCCGGCTAGCGGGGGGACCGTACACAGATACGCAGTATTTT. Its protein is CSASQTRLAGGPYTDTQYF.

The chain is built from TRBV7-9 and TRBJ2-1, with a tentative D call TRBD1 (5 bases). V lost 6 bases to trimming and J lost 5 bases, with 14 bases between them. Germline-derived CDR1 and CDR2 are SEHNR and FQNEAQ (reference sequence). This CDR3 region has 14 residues. DNA of the CDR3: TGTGCCAGCAGGACAGCTCTTTTTAACAATGAGCAGTTCTTC. Its protein is CASRTALFNNEQFF.

The J gene is TRBJ1-4, the V gene TRBV25-1; 8 bases fit TRBD1. Germline assignment: CDR1 MGHDK and CDR2 SYGVNS. The CDR3 loop spans 15 amino acids. The ends lost 3 bases at V and 4 bases at J; junction bases unmatched: 4. CDR3 in amino acids: CASSEDRDLNEKLFF. CDR3 in DNA: TGTGCCAGCAGTGAGGACAGGGACCTTAATGAAAAACTGTTTTTT.

The rearrangement joins TRBV6-5 to TRBJ1-3; 8 bases align to TRBD1. V trimming: 6 bases; J trimming: 8 bases; junction bases outside the gene matches: 6. The CDR3 has 13 residues. Per the germline V gene, CDR1 is MNHEY and CDR2 is SVGAGI. In nucleotides, the CDR3 is TGTGCCAGCAGCCGAGACAGGGGATACACCATATATTTT. As protein: CASSRDRGYTIYF.

The DNA for the CDR3 is TGTGCCAGCAGCGCTAGAATGGGACAGGGGGGCTCACCCCTCCACTTT. This codes for CASSARMGQGGSPLHF. This chain joins TRBV9 and TRBJ1-6; TRBD1 matches 11 bases. Germline loops: CDR1 SGDLS, CDR2 YYNGEE. This CDR3 has 16 amino acids. With 3 bases clipped from V and 10 bases from J, the junction kept 9 bases outside the gene matches.

This chain links TRBV11-2 with TRBJ2-3; 9 bases agree with TRBD1. Germline V gene lookup returns CDR1 SGHAT and CDR2 FQNNGV. Trimming at V came to 3 bases and at J to 6 bases, leaving 13 bases not matched to a gene. The CDR3 has 17 amino acids. The DNA of the CDR3 is TGTGCCAGCAGCTTTGGAGGAGGGGGGACAGGGACGGATACGCAGTATTTT. Translating gives CASSFGGGGTGTDTQYF.

The V gene is TRBV2, the J gene TRBJ1-1; TRBD1 matches at 8 bases. The CDR3 spans 14 residues. Germline CDR1 is SNHLY and CDR2 is FYNNEI. After removal of 6 bases from V and 1 base from J, the junction contained 4 bases not matched to a gene. CDR3 region: CASRNDRGNTEAFF. The CDR3 nucleotides read TGTGCCAGCAGAAACGACAGGGGGAACACTGAAGCTTTCTTT. Supplemented by reference TRBV2 and TRBJ1-1, the full variable domain reads EPEVTQTPSHQVTQMGQEVILRCVPISNHLYFYWYRQILGQKVEFLVSFYNNEISEKSEIFDDQFSVERPDGSNFTLKIRSTKLEDSAMYFCASRNDRGNTEAFFGQGTRLTVV.

This chain links TRBV11-2 with TRBJ2-6; possibly TRBD1 for D (6 bases). This CDR3 region has 17 residues. V was shortened by 1 base and J by 0 bases, with 10 bases between the two germline ends. Germline V lookup: CDR1 SGHAT, CDR2 FQNNGV. This chain's CDR3 is CASSLGPGVSGANVLTF. CDR3 in DNA: TGTGCCAGCAGCTTAGGTCCAGGGGTCTCTGGGGCCAACGTCCTGACTTTC.

This sequence joins TRBV11-2 and TRBJ1-4; weak D call: TRBD1 (6 bases). The CDR3 covers 14 residues. CDR1 SGHAT and CDR2 FQNNGV come from the germline V gene. V was cut by 5 bases and J by 7 bases, with 14 bases left in between. The CDR3 spells CASSLGGQSEKLFF. CDR3 DNA sequence: TGTGCCAGCAGCCTCGGGGGGCAGAGTGAAAAACTGTTTTTT.

This clone was seen a single time. This chain links TRBV4-1 with TRBJ1-5; 7 bases align to TRBD1. With 2 bases clipped from V and 2 bases from J, the junction kept 6 bases outside the gene matches. Germline V CDR1 and CDR2: MGHRA, YSYEKL. This CDR3 contains 16 residues. CDR3 in DNA: TGCGCCAGCAGCCAAAAAGGGGGCTATGGCAATCAGCCCCAGCATTTT. As protein: CASSQKGGYGNQPQHF.

V gene TRBV7-2 combines with J gene TRBJ2-3; maybe TRBD2 (5 bases). Germline-derived CDR1 and CDR2 are SGHTA and FQGNSA. The CDR3 is 16 residues long. Deletions cut 1 base from V and 2 bases from J, with 13 bases between. CDR3 sequence reads: CASSLGRSGNTDTQYF. The CDR3, as DNA: TGTGCCAGCAGCTTAGGGAGGAGCGGAAACACAGATACGCAGTATTTT.

V and J are TRBV3-1 (or the pseudogene TRBV3-2) and TRBJ1-4; 8 bases are a match to TRBD1. Unmatched junction bases numbered 9, after V lost 3 bases and J lost 0 bases. Germline V gene lookup returns CDR1 LGHDT and CDR2 YNNKEL (reference sequence). The length of the CDR3 is 18 residues. CDR3 DNA: TGTGCCAGCAGCCATGACAGGGGCTTTGGGGCAACTAATGAAAAACTGTTTTTT. Translation: CASSHDRGFGATNEKLFF.

Of note for this clone: Additional DNA sequences in this sample encode the identical CDR3. The gene calls are TRBV4-3 and TRBJ2-7, with TRBD1 matching 11 bases. CDR1 and CDR2 (germline): LGHNA, YSLEER. The J segment lost 2 bases and the V segment lost 3 bases, leaving 0 bases of the junction unmatched. The CDR3 extends over 14 amino acids. The CDR3 spells CASSQGQGAYEQYF. The CDR3 DNA reads as TGCGCCAGCAGCCAGGGACAGGGGGCCTACGAGCAGTACTTC.

This rearrangement joins TRBV6-2 or TRBV6-3 to TRBJ2-1; D ambiguous. V lost 2 bases and J lost 7, with 6 bases in between. The CDR3 is made up of 12 amino acids. Per the germline V gene, CDR1 is MNHEY and CDR2 is SVGEGT. This CDR3 reads CASSYIQNEQFF. The CDR3 DNA reads TGTGCCAGCAGTTACATTCAGAATGAGCAGTTCTTC.

The V gene is TRBV18, the J gene TRBJ1-6, with D possibly matching TRBD1 (6 bases). Germline CDR1 is KGHSH and CDR2 is LQKENI. The CDR3 length is 15 residues. Between the trimmed V and J ends, which lost 1 base and 7 bases, there was a span of 11 bases. CDR3 region: CASSPQTGKNSPLHF. The CDR3 region has the DNA TGTGCCAGCTCACCACAAACAGGGAAAAATTCACCCCTCCACTTT.

The CDR3 protein is CASSSDIAIQYF. In DNA form, the CDR3 reads TGTGCCAGCAGCTCCGACATCGCGATTCAGTACTTC. The V call is TRBV7-9, the J call TRBJ2-4; D is ambiguous. Germline-derived CDR1 and CDR2 are SEHNR and FQNEAQ (reference sequence). The CDR3 spans 12 residues. V was trimmed by 4 bases and J by 10 bases, leaving 11 bases between them.

This clone was seen once. The chain combines TRBV16 with TRBJ1-2, with D possibly being TRBD1 (5 bases). Trimming stripped 3 bases from V and 4 bases from J, with 15 bases between. Germline V gene data show CDR1 as KGHSY and CDR2 as FQNENV. The CDR3 is 15 residues long. The CDR3 reads CASSHRGEVGYGYTF. CDR3 coding DNA: TGTGCCAGCAGCCACCGGGGGGAGGTCGGCTATGGCTACACCTTC.

This clone was counted a few times. At one end, the junction sequence differs from germline, possibly due to a read error. V gene TRBV12-3 or TRBV12-4 combines with J gene TRBJ2-1; D is perhaps TRBD1 (5 bases). CDR3 length: 12 amino acids. DNA of the CDR3: TGTGCCAGTAGTTTAGAGACAGCTCCGCAGTTCTTC. The encoded protein is CASSLETAPQFF.

For the CDR3, the DNA is TGTGCCATCGCTGCTATAAGAACCGGGGAGCTGTTTTTT. It codes for CAIAAIRTGELFF. This chain connects TRBV10-3 to TRBJ2-2; D not resolved. The CDR3 has 13 residues. Germline-derived CDR1 and CDR2 are ENHRY and SYGVKD. V was shortened by 8 bases and J by 5 bases, with 12 bases between the two germline ends.

The V gene is TRBV7-8, the J gene TRBJ2-1; 13 nucleotides match TRBD2. Trimming removed 4 bases from V and 12 bases from J; junction bases left unmatched: 9. Germline CDR1 is SGHVS and CDR2 is FQNEAQ. This CDR3 contains 15 residues. CDR3 coding DNA: TGTGCCAGCAGCTCCACTAGCGGGGGGGGCGAAGTGCAGTTCTTC. Its protein product is CASSSTSGGGEVQFF.

The chain recombines TRBV27 with TRBJ2-2; a weak D match, TRBD1 (6 bases). From germline, CDR1 is MNHEY and CDR2 SMNVEV (reference sequence). Deletions cut 1 base from V and 0 bases from J, with 12 bases between. The CDR3 has 17 amino acids. The CDR3: CASSLLGHGTNTGELFF. The CDR3 DNA sequence: TGTGCCAGCAGTTTATTGGGACACGGTACGAACACCGGGGAGCTGTTTTTT.

The chain links TRBV18 to TRBJ1-5; D is undetermined. Per germline, CDR1 KGHSH and CDR2 LQKENI. The CDR3 runs to 14 residues. Trimming took 3 bases from V and 0 from J, leaving 6 bases between them. The CDR3 loop is CASSPTYSNQPQHF. In DNA form, the CDR3 reads TGTGCCAGCTCACCTACTTATAGCAATCAGCCCCAGCATTTT.